The clone carrying this TCR beta chain was observed a few times. Its antigen is not known. With V trimmed by 4 bases and J by 1 base, 10 bases remained unmatched. CDR1 ENHRY and CDR2 SYGVKD come from the germline V gene. There are 17 residues in the CDR3. The data were taken from a study of identical twins. MiXCR, run by TCRdb on the 5' RACE reads, gives a single entry per CDR3 protein. The top ten hold about 0.25% of the sample, which has roughly 1,500,000 distinct CDR3 sequences, around 33% seen once. The donor group consisted entirely of healthy Caucasians. Overall study results and limits: Excess low generation probability was seen in twin-shared out-of-frame alpha sequences.

The chain carries TRBV10-3 and TRBJ2-1, with TRBD2 identical over 7 bases. This sequence originates from a newborn girl in good health. The specimen sequenced was cord blood. The DNA of the CDR3 is TGTGCCATCAGTGGAGACGAGCGGGGCTTATCCTACAATGAGCAGTTCTTC. Translation: CAISGDERGLSYNEQFF.